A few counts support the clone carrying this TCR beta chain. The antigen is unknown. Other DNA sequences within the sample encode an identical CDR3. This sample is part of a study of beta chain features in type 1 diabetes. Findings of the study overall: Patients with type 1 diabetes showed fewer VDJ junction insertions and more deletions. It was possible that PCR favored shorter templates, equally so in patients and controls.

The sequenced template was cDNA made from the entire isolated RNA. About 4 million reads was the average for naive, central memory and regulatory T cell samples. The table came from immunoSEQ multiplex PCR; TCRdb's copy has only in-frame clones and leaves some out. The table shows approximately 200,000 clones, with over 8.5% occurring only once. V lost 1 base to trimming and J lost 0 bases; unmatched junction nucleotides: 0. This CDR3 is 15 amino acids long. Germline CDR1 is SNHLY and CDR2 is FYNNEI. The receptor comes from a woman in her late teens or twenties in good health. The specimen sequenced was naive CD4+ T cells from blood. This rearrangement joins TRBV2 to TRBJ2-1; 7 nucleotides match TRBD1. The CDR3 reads CASSEDRGSYNEQFF. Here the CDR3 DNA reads TGTGCCAGCAGTGAAGACAGGGGCTCCTACAATGAGCAGTTCTTC. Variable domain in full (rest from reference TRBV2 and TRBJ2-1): EPEVTQTPSHQVTQMGQEVILRCVPISNHLYFYWYRQILGQKVEFLVSFYNNEISEKSEIFDDQFSVERPDGSNFTLKIRSTKLEDSAMYFCASSEDRGSYNEQFFGPGTRLTVL.